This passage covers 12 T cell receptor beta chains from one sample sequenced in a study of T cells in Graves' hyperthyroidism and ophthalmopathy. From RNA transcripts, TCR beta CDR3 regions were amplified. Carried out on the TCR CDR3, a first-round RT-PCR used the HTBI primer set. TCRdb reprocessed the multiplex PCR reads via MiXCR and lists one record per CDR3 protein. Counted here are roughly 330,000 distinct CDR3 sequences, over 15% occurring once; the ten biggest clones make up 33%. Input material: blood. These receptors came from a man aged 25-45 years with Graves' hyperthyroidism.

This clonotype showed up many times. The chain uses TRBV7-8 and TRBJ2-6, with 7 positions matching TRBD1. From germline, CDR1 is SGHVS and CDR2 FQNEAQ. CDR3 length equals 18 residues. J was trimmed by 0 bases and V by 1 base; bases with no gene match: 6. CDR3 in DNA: TGTGCCAGCAGCTTAGACGACAGGGTATACTCTGGGGCCAACGTCCTGACTTTC. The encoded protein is CASSLDDRVYSGANVLTF.

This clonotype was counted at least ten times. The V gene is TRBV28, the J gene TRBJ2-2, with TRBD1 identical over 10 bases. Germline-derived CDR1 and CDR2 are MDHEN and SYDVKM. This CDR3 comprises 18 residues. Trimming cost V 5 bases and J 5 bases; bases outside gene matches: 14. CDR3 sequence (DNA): TGTGCCAGCAGTCCTCTTTTTGGGACAGGGGCATCTACCGGGGAGCTGTTTTTT. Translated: CASSPLFGTGASTGELFF.

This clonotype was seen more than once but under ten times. The CDR3 DNA reads TGTGCCATCAGTGAAGGTTGGGGGGATCAGCCCCAGCATTTT. Protein sequence: CAISEGWGDQPQHF. The rearrangement links TRBV10-3 to TRBJ1-5, with a tentative D call TRBD1 (5 bases). Per the germline V gene, CDR1 is ENHRY and CDR2 is SYGVKD. CDR3 length: 14 residues. V shed 3 bases and J shed 5 bases, with 11 bases lying between them.

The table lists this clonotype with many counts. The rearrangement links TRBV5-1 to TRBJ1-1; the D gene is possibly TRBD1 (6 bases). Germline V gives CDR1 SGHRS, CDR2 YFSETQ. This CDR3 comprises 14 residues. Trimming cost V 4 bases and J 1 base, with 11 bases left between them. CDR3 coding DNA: TGCGCCAGCAGCCCAGGGACACAGAACACTGAAGCTTTCTTT. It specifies CASSPGTQNTEAFF.

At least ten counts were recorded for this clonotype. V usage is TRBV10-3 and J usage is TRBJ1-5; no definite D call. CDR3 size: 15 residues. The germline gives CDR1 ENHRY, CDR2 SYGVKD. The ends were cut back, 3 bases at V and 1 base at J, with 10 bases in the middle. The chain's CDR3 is CAISELDPSNQPQHF. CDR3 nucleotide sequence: TGTGCCATCAGTGAACTGGATCCGAGCAATCAGCCCCAGCATTTT.

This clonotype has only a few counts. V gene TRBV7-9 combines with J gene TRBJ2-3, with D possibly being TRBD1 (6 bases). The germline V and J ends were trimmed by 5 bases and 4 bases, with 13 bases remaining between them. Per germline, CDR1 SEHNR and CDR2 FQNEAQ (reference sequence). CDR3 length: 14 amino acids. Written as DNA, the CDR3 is TGTGCCAGCAGCCGTAGGACAGACGCAGATACGCAGTATTTT. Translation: CASSRRTDADTQYF. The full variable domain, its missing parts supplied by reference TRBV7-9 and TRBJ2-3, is DTGVSQNPRHKITKRGQNVTFRCDPISEHNRLYWYRQTLGQGPEFLTYFQNEAQLEKSRLLSDRFSAERPKGSFSTLEIQRTEQGDSAMYLCASSRRTDADTQYFGPGTRLTVL.

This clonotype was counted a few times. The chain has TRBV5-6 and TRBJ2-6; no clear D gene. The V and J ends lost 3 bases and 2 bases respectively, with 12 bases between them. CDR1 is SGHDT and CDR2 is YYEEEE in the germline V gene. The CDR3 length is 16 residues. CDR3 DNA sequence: TGTGCCAGCAGCTGGCCCAGTAGTACTGGGGCCAACGTCCTGACTTTC. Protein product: CASSWPSSTGANVLTF.

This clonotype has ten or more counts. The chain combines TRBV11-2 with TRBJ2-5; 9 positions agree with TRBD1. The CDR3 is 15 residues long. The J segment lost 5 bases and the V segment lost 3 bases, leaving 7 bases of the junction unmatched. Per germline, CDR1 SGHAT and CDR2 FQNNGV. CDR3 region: CASSLVTGGRETQYF. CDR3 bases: TGTGCCAGCAGCTTGGTTACAGGGGGCAGGGAGACCCAGTACTTC.

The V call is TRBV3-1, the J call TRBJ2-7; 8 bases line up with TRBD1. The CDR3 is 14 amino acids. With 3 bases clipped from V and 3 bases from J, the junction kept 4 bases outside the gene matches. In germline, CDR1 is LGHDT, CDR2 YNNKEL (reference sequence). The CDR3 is CASSHRGQVYEQYF. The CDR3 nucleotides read TGTGCCAGCAGCCACAGGGGACAGGTCTACGAGCAGTACTTC.

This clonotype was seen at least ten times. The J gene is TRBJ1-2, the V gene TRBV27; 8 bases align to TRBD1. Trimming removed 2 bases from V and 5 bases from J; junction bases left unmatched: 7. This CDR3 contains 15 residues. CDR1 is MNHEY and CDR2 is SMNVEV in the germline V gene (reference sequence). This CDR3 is CASSLQQGAPYGYTF. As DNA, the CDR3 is TGTGCCAGCAGTTTACAGCAGGGGGCGCCTTATGGCTACACCTTC.

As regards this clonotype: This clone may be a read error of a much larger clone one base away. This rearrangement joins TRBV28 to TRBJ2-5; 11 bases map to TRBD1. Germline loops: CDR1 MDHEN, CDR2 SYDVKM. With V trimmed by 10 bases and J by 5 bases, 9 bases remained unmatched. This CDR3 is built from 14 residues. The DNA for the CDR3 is TGTGCCACCACACGGACAGGGGGCTGGGAGACCCAGTACTTC. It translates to CATTRTGGWETQYF.

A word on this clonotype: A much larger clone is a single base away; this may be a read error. The CDR3 is CASGTDSYEQHF. CDR3 nucleotides: TGTGCCAGCGGGACAGACTCCTACGAGCAGCACTTC. This chain links TRBV12-3 or TRBV12-4 with TRBJ2-7; TRBD1 matches 7 bases. CDR3 size: 12 residues.